This TCR beta chain was profiled in a study of STAT3 mutations in large granular lymphocyte leukemia. Study observations and caveats: Persisting codominant clonotypes may have hidden a small pathogenic clone. After therapy, about 35% of the 18 patients switched clonotypes, all new clones STAT3 wild type. In T-cell large granular lymphocyte leukemia, about half of patients showed multiple immunodominant subclonotypes.

Comments on this clone: Antigen: not known.

This CDR3 region has 18 residues. Germline V gene lookup returns CDR1 SGHRS and CDR2 YFSETQ. The germline V and J ends were trimmed by 5 bases and 0 bases, with 18 bases remaining between them. Some 41,000 productive templates were obtained per sample on average. The repertoire was sequenced with immunoSEQ multiplex PCR; TCRdb's copy has only in-frame clones and lacks some. Of more than 15,000 clones in the sample, over 80% are singletons; the top ten hold about 45%. The chain is built from TRBV5-1 and TRBJ2-6; D possibly corresponds to TRBD1 (6 bases). This clonotype was obtained from a man aged 55 to 70 with T-cell large granular lymphocyte leukemia. Some clones in this sample may be carry-over from other donors' samples. The sample comprised peripheral blood mononuclear cells. CDR3 amino acids: CASRGSGARNSGANVLTF. CDR3 bases: TGCGCCAGCAGGGGATCAGGGGCTCGCAACTCTGGGGCCAACGTCCTGACTTTC. Drawing the rest from reference TRBV5-1 and TRBJ2-6, the complete variable domain is KAGVTQTPRYLIKTRGQQVTLSCSPISGHRSVSWYQQTPGQGLQFLFEYFSETQRNKGNFPGRFSGRQFSNSRSEMNVSTLELGDSALYLCASRGSGARNSGANVLTFGAGSRLTVL.